This T cell receptor beta chain was sequenced for a study of cytomegalovirus exposure and HLA in healthy donors (dated by TCRdb to about 2017). The study in broad terms: According to an earlier analysis of around 600 of the donors, about 179 million T cells yielded 117 million unique TCR beta sequences and approximately 280 Gb of sequence data. Approximately 300 gigabases of sequencing data and around 80 million unique TCR sequences made up an early release that covered 640 HLA-typed donors. The genetic ancestry cluster associated with self-reported Caucasian donors included roughly four fifths of the 398 genotyped donors. The aim of the study was to test whether cataloging public T cell receptors could identify signatures of past pathogen exposure. The study profiled the T cell repertoires of 550 to 700 subjects by immunosequencing and related them to cytomegalovirus serostatus. Besides the first cohort of around 670 subjects, a separate validation cohort made up of roughly 120 different subjects was used. The study combined high-throughput TCR immunosequencing, statistical association of individual TCRs with disease status, and machine learning to predict cytomegalovirus infection status. In a later analysis, previously published TCR beta repertoires from 666 donors were re-analyzed and high-resolution HLA genotyping was added so that TCR occurrence patterns could be studied. Rather than drawing on any new phenotypic data, the later analysis identified candidate immune exposures from TCR beta sequences and the way those sequences occurred across donors. An earlier analysis of several hundred of the donors applied high-throughput TCR beta sequencing to assess whether each TCR beta V gene segment acted as functional or pseudogenic. Donor age, sex, ethnicity and CMV serostatus were collected together with the repertoire data. Genome-wide SNP genotypes for about 65% of the roughly 670 donors were used in a later genetic analysis, which treated that subset as a discovery cohort. All discovery cohort repertoires had been generated using a single sequencing platform. Both class I and class II loci were covered by HLA typing, at four-digit resolution. Typing coverage varied by locus: 629-630 donors for A, B, C, DRB1 and DQB1; more than 500 for DQA1; around 610 for DPA1; approximately 450 for DPB1. Several DR-DQ haplotypes were handled as single units for association and clustering because linkage in the cohort was strong. Among about 370 genotyped donors of the cohort, an average of approximately 220,000 unique TCR beta nucleotide sequences was sequenced per donor, of which roughly 17% were non-productive.

The library was built by means of the immunoSEQ multiplex PCR assay. For the multiplex PCR, a mixture combining 60 forward primers for TCR Vbeta segments and 13 reverse primers for TCR Jbeta segments was used. The CDR3 region of rearranged TCR beta genes was amplified from genomic DNA by a multiplex PCR assay. On the Illumina HiSeq System, the amplified TCR beta libraries were sequenced as 87-base-pair reads. As for the original processing: Across the 640 or so repertoires, a later analysis counted 60 million to 90 million unique TCR beta chains, 9 million to 14 million of which were shared by at least two donors. To remove PCR and sequencing errors, raw reads were error-corrected and collapsed into unique sequences using a nearest-neighbor algorithm that merged closely related sequences. V, D and J gene segments were assigned by aligning CDR3 sequences to IMGT reference sequences. Each retained sequence needed at least a six-nucleotide match to both a V gene segment and a J gene segment. Rearrangements were called productive when the CDR3 lacked stop codons and stayed in frame with V and J; all others were non-productive. CDR3 was defined according to IMGT convention as the region running from the second conserved V-encoded cysteine to the conserved J-encoded phenylalanine. The earlier analysis of some 540 of the donors excluded any sequence lacking an unambiguous match to a single V gene segment. An earlier analysis of roughly 590 of the donors called V segments functional above 56.7% productive rearrangements and segregating when the between-donor standard deviation exceeded 5%. A statistical classification framework was developed to diagnose cytomegalovirus status using the catalog of TCR beta chain sequences. In a later analysis, TCR nucleotide sequences were compared against IMGT/GENE-DB human TR gene sequences so that V and J genes could be assigned. The TCRdist pipeline was used in a later analysis to assign CDR3 sequences and most-parsimonious VDJ recombination scenarios. In a later analysis, each TCR beta chain was defined by its CDR3 amino acid sequence together with its V-gene family, and reads without a unique V-gene family were excluded. A later analysis removed 592 highly shared, low-generation-probability nucleotide sequences to deal with suspected cross-contamination and a sequencing artifact. A later analysis calculated a clonal expansion index for each public chain from normalized within-repertoire ranks of inferred template counts. In a later analysis, generation probabilities were computed using a VDJ recombination model fitted to out-of-frame rearrangements, and the results were checked against IGoR. In a later analysis, TCR-TCR, TCR-HLA and TCR-CMV co-occurrence was scored with hypergeometric tests, and a repertoire-size bias correction was applied to TCR pairs. To estimate false discovery rates, a later analysis permuted the HLA or CMV assignments 20 times. In a later analysis, co-occurring TCRs were grouped using DBSCAN, and TCRdist sequence similarity was added for clustering within HLA-allele-positive subsets. Repertoires with fewer than 30,000 or more than 120,000 public chains were left out of co-occurrence clustering, as were a few repertoires with anomalous nucleotide sharing. The table comes from immuneACCESS by way of TCRdb, which keeps in-frame sequences with V and J called. Part of the clones is missing from these tables; in studies checked, under half for an unresolved V gene and the rest for unknown reasons. The DNA gave D and trimming, while V, J and clone size come from that table. The sample table contains some 110,000 clones; only one count was recorded for under 85% of them. The ten largest clones represent 1.3% of the sample.

Taken from the germline V gene, the CDR1 and CDR2 loops are MNHEY and SVGAGI. V loses 2 bases, J loses 2 bases, and the germline ends lie 10 bases apart. Measured from the cysteine to the phenylalanine, the CDR3 is 15 residues long. Solely the CDR3 DNA is kept, with 45 bases framed from the first base. The cohort comprised 666 healthy bone marrow donors. At the time of sampling, all cohort members were nominally healthy, though unrecorded immune exposures were likely present. The donor was CMV seronegative and belonged to the group of 350 to 400 seronegative cohort members. A peripheral blood sample was provided by each donor, and peripheral blood mononuclear cells were used for TCR beta sequencing. Genomic DNA extraction from the blood cell samples was performed with the Qiagen DNeasy Blood Extraction Kit. Note on this clone: What antigen it recognizes has not been identified. The input lacks base qualities; no much larger clone sits a single base away.

Points the paper makes about the study in general: The classifier was reported to diagnose cytomegalovirus status with high specificity and sensitivity in both the original cohort and the validation cohort. In a later analysis, HLA-associated TCR beta chains showed more clonal expansion and lower generation probabilities than non-associated chains that were equally common. In a later analysis, several top co-occurrence clusters were reported to appear linked to parvovirus B19, influenza, CMV and Epstein-Barr virus. According to a later analysis, most CMV-associated TCR beta chains appeared to be HLA-restricted, and the HLA associations seemed to be driven largely by CMV exposure. According to the authors, the approach could potentially be generalized to other disease states and immunological phenotypes. A further reported finding was that TCR beta sequences accurately predicted the HLA-A and HLA-B alleles for most subjects in the first cohort. A later genetic analysis associated a missense DCLRE1C variant with V-gene and J-gene trimming of TCR beta chains, and an independent cohort replicated the association. The presence/absence analyses assumed that sequencing depth was roughly uniform across donors, and that assumption may not be true. In an earlier analysis of a few hundred of the donors, most TCR beta V segments were observed in productive rearrangements about 87% or about 30% of the time, broadly matching IMGT annotations. The study listed 150 to 200 TCR beta chains as associated with cytomegalovirus. Correlated functional status among segregating V segments might reflect linkage disequilibrium, but an unknown experimental factor could not be ruled out. In a later analysis, the rate of TCR association differed among HLA loci, with DRB1 alleles having the most associated TCRs and HLA-C alleles having the fewest. While some public TCRs were present in many individuals, most TCR sequences turned up only very rarely across donors. At a false discovery rate of 0.05, a later analysis linked about 16,000 TCR beta sequences to specific HLA alleles. Three of the identified cytomegalovirus-associated TCR beta chains were confirmed in vitro to be specific for cytomegalovirus antigens. A group of highly shared sequence variants was considered likely to be a technical artifact of the sequencing pipeline. Because some donors lacked HLA typing at each locus, the association tests relied only on the typed subset. Because the 87-base-pair reads could not distinguish some IMGT-functional V segments, including TRBV6-2 and TRBV6-3, those segments were excluded. In a later genetic analysis, fewer N-insertions in productive TCRs were reported among donors in an Asian-associated ancestry cluster than the roughly 700-donor mean. Only TCR beta chains were sequenced in this cohort, and the absence of alpha or paired-chain data limited detectable features. For the cohort, immune exposure information was limited to CMV serostatus. Because counts were too low, some 17 rarely observed V segments, including chromosome 9 orphons, were left out of the earlier analysis of over 550 of the donors. Strong co-occurrence of HLA alleles, especially DR and DQ, made assigning TCR associations to individual alleles difficult.

The sequence was collected from a young man in good health and CMV-seronegative. The chain is encoded by TRBV6-5 joined to TRBJ1-5, with TRBD1 tentatively as D gene (5 bases match). Sequenced: PBMCs. The DNA sequence is TGTGCCAGCAGTTACCCCATAGGGGGCAATCAGCCCCAGCATTTT. This codes for CASSYPIGGNQPQHF.